This TCR beta chain was recorded in a study of blood T cell repertoires in COVID-19. Whole-study context: The cDNA or gDNA used as material had been derived from T cells, B-cell-depleted T cells, or PBMCs.

Adults between roughly 18 and 95 years of age took part from fewer than 30 US areas. Participants were placed into cohorts based on the clinical history they reported. Measured with immunoSEQ multiplex PCR; TCRdb has only the in-frame clones, and not every one. The top ten clones hold less than 1.5% of a sample with 350,000 to 450,000 clones, approximately 90% of them seen once. Germline V gene lookup returns CDR1 SGHNT and CDR2 YYREEE (reference sequence). This CDR3 contains 13 residues. J lost 14 bases, V lost 3 bases, and 8 bases had no gene match. The source is a woman aged 18 to 35 who had been exposed to COVID-19. The chain has TRBV5-4 and TRBJ1-6, with 7 bases matching TRBD1. The specimen sequenced was PBMCs or T cells enriched from blood (not recorded which). In DNA, the CDR3 is TGTGCCAGCAGCTCCCAGGACAGGTTAACCCTCCACTTT. Protein product: CASSSQDRLTLHF.